The 6 T cell receptor beta chains presented below share a single source sample, sequenced in a study of beta chain features in type 1 diabetes. These receptors lack a known antigen. Expressed TCRB transcripts were sequenced after all isolated RNA was converted to cDNA. Generated by immunoSEQ multiplex PCR, the TCRdb table keeps only in-frame clones and is missing some. The sample shows more than 300,000 clones, about a tenth of them seen only once. Overall study findings and caveats: Researchers report that Type 1 diabetes patients had moderately but significantly shorter TCRB CDR3s across all four CD4+ subsets.

The sequenced sample consisted of central memory CD4+ T cells from blood. The origin of the receptors is a man aged 25-45 years with type 1 diabetes.

This clone came up a few times. The CDR3 nucleotides are TGCGCCAGCAGCTTGGGAGAGTACGAGCAGTACTTC. Translation gives CASSLGEYEQYF. This chain uses TRBV5-1 with TRBJ2-7; D ambiguous. Trimming removed 0 bases at V and 4 bases at J, with 5 bases between. Germline V lookup: CDR1 SGHRS, CDR2 YFSETQ. This CDR3 contains 12 residues. Full variable domain (outside the CDR3, taken from reference TRBV5-1 and TRBJ2-7): KAGVTQTPRYLIKTRGQQVTLSCSPISGHRSVSWYQQTPGQGLQFLFEYFSETQRNKGNFPGRFSGRQFSNSRSEMNVSTLELGDSALYLCASSLGEYEQYFGPGTRLTVT.

This clone came up a few times. The chain joins TRBV2 to TRBJ1-6; D is uncertain. Germline CDR1 is SNHLY and CDR2 is FYNNEI. The CDR3 is made up of 15 amino acids. V was cut by 1 base and J by 7 bases, with 11 bases left in between. CDR3 in DNA: TGTGCCAGCAGTGAAGTTACTTACACAAATTCACCCCTCCACTTT. This encodes CASSEVTYTNSPLHF. Combining the CDR3 with reference TRBV2 and TRBJ1-6 gives the whole variable domain EPEVTQTPSHQVTQMGQEVILRCVPISNHLYFYWYRQILGQKVEFLVSFYNNEISEKSEIFDDQFSVERPDGSNFTLKIRSTKLEDSAMYFCASSEVTYTNSPLHFGNGTRLTVT.

The chain uses TRBV5-1 and TRBJ1-5; the D gene is possibly TRBD1 (5 bases). This CDR3 has 15 amino acids. Trimming stripped 4 bases from V and 3 bases from J, with 14 bases between. Germline V gene sequence: CDR1 SGHRS, CDR2 YFSETQ. The CDR3 nucleotides read TGCGCCAGCAGCCCGGAGGGGACTGTCAATCAGCCCCAGCATTTT. Residues: CASSPEGTVNQPQHF.

V is TRBV2 and J is TRBJ2-5, with 14 nucleotides matching TRBD2. This CDR3 has 16 residues. Germline V gene sequence: CDR1 SNHLY, CDR2 FYNNEI. V dropped 6 bases and J dropped 1; count of bases not matched to a gene: 4. The CDR3 loop reads CASSSGLAGAQETQYF. In DNA, the CDR3 is TGTGCCAGCAGCTCGGGACTAGCGGGGGCCCAAGAGACCCAGTACTTC.

The table lists this clone with a few counts. CDR3 amino acids: CASSRQGDSRNSPLHF. CDR3 nucleotides: TGTGCCAGCTCACGACAGGGGGATAGTCGGAATTCACCCCTCCACTTT. The chain couples TRBV18 to TRBJ1-6, with 9 bases lining up with TRBD1. Germline CDR1 KGHSH, CDR2 LQKENI. This CDR3 contains 16 residues. Trimming took 4 bases from V and 7 from J; bases not matched to a gene: 8.

This clone turned up a few times. The chain uses TRBV5-6 and TRBJ2-5; a weak D match, TRBD1 (5 bases). This CDR3 comprises 15 residues. CDR1 and CDR2 from the germline V gene are SGHDT and YYEEEE. Trimming stripped 0 bases from V and 1 base from J, with 10 bases between. CDR3: CASSLVGASQETQYF. CDR3 coding DNA: TGTGCCAGCAGCTTGGTAGGGGCCAGCCAAGAGACCCAGTACTTC.